The 29 T cell receptor beta chains below all came from one sample that was sequenced in a study of blood T cells in healthy people across ages. A second 7 to 11 cycle PCR used barcoded and J-beta primers. TCRdb reprocessed the 5' RACE reads via MiXCR and lists one record per CDR3 protein. This sample has about 1,800,000 distinct CDR3 sequences; 28% occur once, and the top ten carry approximately 7.7%. Sample: blood. All receptors derive from a young woman in good health.

This clonotype turned up a few times. This clone may be a read error of a much larger clone one base away. CDR3 residues: CSVKFGGSTYEQCF. DNA of the CDR3: TGCAGCGTTAAGTTTGGAGGATCGACCTACGAGCAGTGCTTC. The rearrangement joins TRBV29-1 to TRBJ2-7; D is perhaps TRBD2 (5 bases). CDR3 length: 14 amino acids. Germline assignment: CDR1 SQVTM and CDR2 ANQGSEA.

This clonotype showed up just a few times. This chain connects TRBV5-1 to TRBJ2-1; 9 positions agree with TRBD1. J was trimmed by 7 bases and V by 0 bases; bases with no gene match: 8. This CDR3 spans 16 amino acids. Germline CDR1 SGHRS, CDR2 YFSETQ. The CDR3 DNA sequence: TGCGCCAGCAGCTTGGCCATACAGGGGGCTAGGAATGAGCAGTTCTTC. Its protein product is CASSLAIQGARNEQFF.

This clonotype occurred once. The V and J genes are TRBV3-1 and TRBJ2-2; D ambiguous. Germline V gene data show CDR1 as LGHDT and CDR2 as YNNKEL (reference sequence). The V end was cut by 4 bases, the J end by 5 bases, with 11 bases between. CDR3 length: 14 amino acids. The DNA of the CDR3 is TGTGCCAGCAGCCCCCGACGCAGAACCGGGGAGCTGTTTTTT. Its translation: CASSPRRRTGELFF.

Concerning this clonotype: The germline gene is not matched at one end of the junction; a read error may be the cause. The chain employs TRBV28 and TRBJ1-2, with 8 bases lining up with TRBD1. CDR3 size: 15 residues. The germline gives CDR1 MDHEN, CDR2 SYDVKM. CDR3 nucleotides: TGTGCCAGCAATTTATTACAGGGGGAAGGGTATGGCTACACCTTC. It yields the protein CASNLLQGEGYGYTF.

This clonotype has at least ten counts. CDR3 DNA: TGTGCCACCAGCAGTGTCATAAGCAGGGGGCAGAGGGAGACCCAGTACTTC. It is translated as CATSSVISRGQRETQYF. The V gene is TRBV15, the J gene TRBJ2-5; 8 positions agree with TRBD1. The V gene's germline CDR1 is LNHNV and CDR2 YYDKDF (reference sequence). The CDR3 is made up of 17 amino acids. The trim removed 3 bases at V and 5 bases at J, leaving 14 bases unmatched. Using reference TRBV15 and TRBJ2-5 for the parts outside the CDR3, the full variable domain is DAMVIQNPRYQVTQFGKPVTLSCSQTLNHNVMYWYQQKSSQAPKLLFHYYDKDFNNEADTPDNFQSRRPNTSFCFLDIRSPGLGDTAMYLCATSSVISRGQRETQYFGPGTRLLVL.

The genes are TRBV6-1 and TRBJ2-1, with D possibly called TRBD1 or TRBD2 (6 bases each). The CDR3 runs 17 residues. Germline lookup yields CDR1 MNHNS and CDR2 SASEGT. V was shortened by 3 bases and J by 7 bases, with 22 bases between the two germline ends. In DNA, the CDR3 is TGTGCCAGCAGTGAGACTTCGCTCTCTGGGGGGCGGAATGAGCAGTTCTTC. Its translation: CASSETSLSGGRNEQFF.

The chain recombines TRBV5-4 with TRBJ1-2, with 7 bases identical to TRBD1. The CDR3 extends over 15 amino acids. Germline V lookup: CDR1 SGHNT, CDR2 YYREEE (reference sequence). V lost 4 bases, J lost 11 bases, and 17 bases stayed unmatched. The DNA for the CDR3 is TGTGCCAGCAGCCAAGACGGGAGACAGGGTTCTGGTTACACCTTC. Translated, it gives CASSQDGRQGSGYTF.

In nucleotides, the CDR3 is TGTGCCAGCAGTTTAGGGGAGGAGATCGTTAGCTCCTACGAGCAGTACTTC. Translation: CASSLGEEIVSSYEQYF. The chain links TRBV28 to TRBJ2-7, with D possibly matching TRBD2 (6 bases). The germline CDR1 and CDR2 sequences are MDHEN and SYDVKM. The CDR3 extends over 17 amino acids. The germline V and J ends were trimmed by 2 bases and 0 bases, with 17 bases remaining between them.

The chain has TRBV5-1 and TRBJ1-2; 10 positions agree with TRBD1. Germline loops: CDR1 SGHRS, CDR2 YFSETQ. The CDR3 spans 14 residues. J gave up 6 bases and V 0 bases, and 2 bases lay outside the gene matches. The CDR3 nucleotides are TGCGCCAGCAGCTTGGGGGGACAGGGGAATGGCTACACCTTC. The encoded protein is CASSLGGQGNGYTF.

The rearrangement links TRBV20-1 to TRBJ1-5; tentative D call: TRBD1 (5 bases). There are 14 residues in the CDR3. Trimming took off 0 bases at V and 5 bases at J, with 11 bases between the two ends. Germline values: CDR1 DFQATT, CDR2 SNEGSKA (reference sequence). CDR3 sequence reads: CSARDRGRDQPQHF. The DNA of the CDR3 is TGCAGTGCTAGAGATCGGGGGAGGGATCAGCCCCAGCATTTT.

V and J are TRBV9 and TRBJ1-1; 7 nucleotides match TRBD1. This CDR3 is built from 15 residues. Losses at the gene ends were 4 bases for V and 1 base for J; bases not matched to a gene: 7. In germline, CDR1 is SGDLS, CDR2 YYNGEE. CDR3 sequence reads: CASSTNRGGNTEAFF. The CDR3 nucleotides read TGTGCCAGCAGCACAAACAGGGGAGGGAACACTGAAGCTTTCTTT.

The table lists this clonotype with a few counts. J is TRBJ2-7 and V is TRBV15, with D perhaps matching TRBD2 (5 bases). Germline values: CDR1 LNHNV, CDR2 YYDKDF (reference sequence). V lost 3 bases to trimming and J lost 4 bases, with 16 bases between them. The CDR3 is 15 amino acids. CDR3 coding DNA: TGTGCCACCAGCAGTCCGGGGTTCAACGTATACGAGCAGTACTTC. It translates to CATSSPGFNVYEQYF.

The chain couples TRBV5-1 to TRBJ2-2; a weak D match, TRBD2 (5 bases). Per germline, CDR1 SGHRS and CDR2 YFSETQ. This CDR3 is 15 amino acids long. Trimming took off 4 bases at V and 3 bases at J, with 13 bases between the two ends. The CDR3 region has the DNA TGCGCCAGCAGCAAGCGGACGGATTACACCGGGGAGCTGTTTTTT. Translating gives CASSKRTDYTGELFF.

This clonotype was picked up a small number of times. This chain connects TRBV10-3 to TRBJ2-5; 8 bases are shared with TRBD1. Losses at the gene ends were 5 bases for V and 1 base for J; bases not matched to a gene: 3. From germline, CDR1 is ENHRY and CDR2 SYGVKD. The CDR3 length is 14 residues. In DNA form, the CDR3 reads TGTGCCATCAGTTCCGGACAGGGCCAAGAGACCCAGTACTTC. Protein product: CAISSGQGQETQYF.

The chain is built from TRBV7-2 and TRBJ1-2, with D maybe TRBD1 (6 bases). V was cut by 6 bases and J by 1 base, with 12 bases left in between. The CDR3 extends over 14 amino acids. In germline, CDR1 is SGHTA, CDR2 FQGNSA. In DNA form, the CDR3 reads TGTGCCAGCAGTGGACAGATAATTAACTATGGCTACACCTTC. Protein: CASSGQIINYGYTF.

Remarks on this clonotype: Since a much larger clone is just one base distant, this may be a read error. The chain couples TRBV29-1 to TRBJ2-1, with D uncertain. Germline V CDR1 and CDR2: SQVTM, ANQGSEA. The CDR3 length is 13 residues. CDR3 loop: CSVASNSYSEQFF. As DNA, the CDR3 is TGCAGCGTTGCAAGTAACTCCTACAGTGAGCAGTTCTTC.

Turning to this clonotype: The junction does not match germline at one end; this may be a read error. The rearrangement links TRBV18 to TRBJ1-5; D gene unclear. Germline assignment: CDR1 KGHSH and CDR2 LQKENI. There are 14 residues in the CDR3. The CDR3 region is CAGSPGTGLQPQHF. CDR3 nucleotides: TGTGCCGGCTCGCCCGGTACGGGCTTGCAGCCCCAGCATTTT.

Concerning this clonotype: A much larger clone sits a single nucleotide away, making a read error possible. The gene calls are TRBV5-1 and TRBJ2-1; 9 bases fit TRBD1. This CDR3 spans 15 amino acids. Germline lookup yields CDR1 SGHRS and CDR2 YFSETQ. V lost 3 bases to trimming and J lost 7 bases; unmatched junction nucleotides: 8. The CDR3 nucleotides read TGCGCCAGCAGCTCGGAAGGACAGGGGTGGAATGAGCAGTTCTTC. Its translation: CASSSEGQGWNEQFF. The full variable domain, rest sourced from reference TRBV5-1 and TRBJ2-1, is KAGVTQTPRYLIKTRGQQVTLSCSPISGHRSVSWYQQTPGQGLQFLFEYFSETQRNKGNFPGRFSGRQFSNSRSEMNVSTLELGDSALYLCASSSEGQGWNEQFFGPGTRLTVL.

The chain is built from TRBV18 and TRBJ2-7; D may match TRBD1 or TRBD2 (6 bases each). V lost 3 bases and J 1 base, leaving 19 bases between the germline ends. The CDR3 has 17 residues. In germline, CDR1 is KGHSH, CDR2 LQKENI. This CDR3 is CASSPVEGETQSYEQYF. The CDR3, as DNA: TGTGCCAGCTCACCGGTGGAGGGGGAGACCCAGTCCTACGAGCAGTACTTC.

V is TRBV11-2 and J is TRBJ2-2; 11 nucleotides align to TRBD2. This CDR3 region has 17 residues. Trimming at V came to 1 base and at J to 6 bases, leaving 7 bases not matched to a gene. Germline V lookup: CDR1 SGHAT, CDR2 FQNNGV. The CDR3 is CASSLALAGVISGELFF. In nucleotides, the CDR3 is TGTGCCAGCAGCTTAGCACTAGCGGGAGTTATCTCCGGGGAGCTGTTTTTT.

The chain employs TRBV12-3 or TRBV12-4 and TRBJ1-1; a weak D match, TRBD1 (5 bases). V lost 7 bases and J 0 bases, leaving 15 bases between the germline ends. The CDR3 is 15 residues long. The CDR3 coding sequence is TGTGCCAGCACCTATCAGGGAGGGTTGAACACTGAAGCTTTCTTT. Translation gives CASTYQGGLNTEAFF.

This clonotype has more than one count but fewer than ten. The chain carries TRBV4-2 and TRBJ1-2; D not resolved. This CDR3 contains 18 residues. The V end lost 2 bases, the J end lost 0 bases, and 19 bases lay between the germline ends. Germline lookup yields CDR1 LGHNA and CDR2 YNFKEQ. DNA for the CDR3: TGTGCCAGCAGCCAATTAAAAACCCTCGCACTTGCTAACTATGGCTACACCTTC. It encodes CASSQLKTLALANYGYTF.

Worth noting for this clonotype: The germline gene is not matched at one end of the junction; a read error may be the cause. This chain connects TRBV2 to TRBJ1-1; D may be TRBD1 (5 bases). From germline, CDR1 is SNHLY and CDR2 FYNNEI. The CDR3 totals 13 residues. CDR3 nucleotide sequence: TGCGCCAGCAGACCCCAGGGTAACACTGAAGCTTTCTTT. Its protein product is CASRPQGNTEAFF.

This clonotype occurred a few times. V is TRBV6-5 and J is TRBJ2-1; possibly TRBD1 for D (8 bases). Trimming left V 6 bases short and J 0 bases short, with 15 bases between. The CDR3 contains 16 residues. Germline V gene data show CDR1 as MNHEY and CDR2 as SVGAGI. CDR3 sequence reads: CASRTTGGGSYNEQFF. In DNA form, the CDR3 reads TGTGCCAGCAGAACTACAGGGGGGGGCTCCTACAATGAGCAGTTCTTC.

This clonotype was observed a single time. Just one base apart from a much larger clone, this may be a read error. The J gene is TRBJ2-1, the V gene TRBV7-2; 7 bases map to TRBD1. The CDR3 spans 18 residues. Per germline, CDR1 SGHTA and CDR2 FQGNSA. As DNA, the CDR3 is TGTGCCGGCAGCTTAGTAGTATTGGGGTGGGACAGCTACAATGAGCAGTTCTTC. Translating it yields CAGSLVVLGWDSYNEQFF.

This chain connects TRBV6-1 to TRBJ1-2; perhaps TRBD1 as D (6 bases). Looked up from germline, CDR1 is MNHNS and CDR2 is SASEGT. Trimming left V 6 bases short and J 4 bases short, with 18 bases between. The CDR3 has 15 amino acids. In DNA, the CDR3 is TGTGCCAGCAGCGAACCGGGACACGGAACCTATGGCTACACCTTC. It is translated as CASSEPGHGTYGYTF.

The chain employs TRBV4-3 and TRBJ2-1; the D gene is possibly TRBD2 (5 bases). With the DNA end fitting TRBJ2-7 better, the J assignment may be wrong. CDR1 is LGHNA, CDR2 YSLEER, per germline. The CDR3 consists of 15 residues. This CDR3 is CASSQESDFNNEQYF. CDR3 sequence (DNA): TGCGCCAGCAGCCAAGAATCGGACTTTAACAATGAGCAGTACTTC.

V gene TRBV20-1 combines with J gene TRBJ2-3; 9 positions match TRBD2. There are 17 residues in the CDR3. Germline V gene data show CDR1 as DFQATT and CDR2 as SNEGSKA (reference sequence). The V and J ends lost 3 bases and 0 bases, in that order; junction bases with no gene match: 10. CDR3 nucleotide sequence: TGCAGTGCTAGGCCGGGACTAGCACACTCTAGCACAGATACGCAGTATTTT. Its translation is CSARPGLAHSSTDTQYF.

On this clonotype itself: Since a much larger clone is just one base distant, this may be a read error. V and J are TRBV5-1 and TRBJ1-4; D gene uncertain. The V end was cut by 0 bases, the J end by 4 bases, with 7 bases between. Germline V CDR1 and CDR2: SGHRS, YFSETQ. There are 14 residues in the CDR3. The CDR3 region is CASSLGPINEKLFF. CDR3 nucleotide sequence: TGCGCCAGCAGCTTGGGACCGATTAATGAAAAACTGTTTTTT.